This T cell receptor (beta chain) was documented in a study of Ad26.COV2.S vaccination and SARS-CoV-2 variants. Treatment here: over 15 received Ad26.COV2.S at low or high dose, single or two shots; a few received placebo; per-sample allocation not given. Collection of samples fell on day 63 after the first vaccine or placebo injection. It was Wuhan-strain SARS-CoV-2 spike that the Ad26 vaccine vector expressed. Sequenced by immunoSEQ multiplex PCR; TCRdb stores in-frame clones only, minus some. There are 500,000 or so clones in the sample; roughly 85% occur only once, and 9.5% to 15% lies in the top ten. Germline V gives CDR1 ENHRY, CDR2 SYGVKD. Trimming took 5 bases from V and 5 from J, leaving 7 bases between them. The CDR3 has 13 amino acids.

The material was peripheral blood, obtained in a trial of Ad26.COV2.S vaccine versus placebo. This clonotype was obtained from a person between 18 and 65 years old who received the Ad26.COV2.S COVID-19 vaccine or a placebo. This chain uses TRBV10-3 with TRBJ1-6; D is unclear. The CDR3 nucleotides are TGTGCCATCAGTCAGAGTAATAATTCACCCCTCCACTTT. Amino acids: CAISQSNNSPLHF.